The 6 T cell receptor beta chains presented below share a single source sample, sequenced in a study of T-cell reconstitution after alpha-beta-depleted transplantation in children. TCRbeta library construction was performed incorporating unique molecular identifiers. TCRdb itself ran the PCR reads through MiXCR, one entry per CDR3 protein. This table holds 170,000 or so distinct CDR3 sequences, about 6.4% found once. The sequenced sample was PBMCs from the stem cell graft donor, obtained from the stem cell graft. These receptors originate from a human donor who donated a stem cell graft to a child with Wiskott-Aldrich syndrome.

A few counts support this clonotype. The rearrangement uses TRBV20-1 and TRBJ2-1, with no clear D. V was pared by 7 bases and J by 0 bases, with 13 bases between. The CDR3 runs to 14 residues. Germline V gene data show CDR1 as DFQATT and CDR2 as SNEGSKA (reference sequence). CDR3 nucleotides: TGCAGTGTAAGCCGGGTTTACTCCTACAATGAGCAGTTCTTC. Encoded protein: CSVSRVYSYNEQFF.

This clonotype was seen many times. V usage is TRBV5-1 and J usage is TRBJ2-7; D is unclear. The germline gives CDR1 SGHRS, CDR2 YFSETQ. CDR3 length: 14 residues. V was trimmed by 0 bases and J by 3 bases, leaving 10 bases between them. The CDR3 reads CASSLAGLDYEQYF. CDR3 DNA: TGCGCCAGCAGCTTGGCCGGTTTGGACTACGAGCAGTACTTC.

The chain couples TRBV3-1 to TRBJ2-7; perhaps TRBD2 as D (5 bases). Trimming took 4 bases from V and 2 from J, leaving 12 bases between them. The CDR3 totals 14 residues. Germline V gives CDR1 LGHDT, CDR2 YNNKEL (reference sequence). CDR3 loop: CASSPRDQAYEQYF. Written as DNA, the CDR3 is TGTGCCAGCAGCCCCCGGGATCAAGCCTACGAGCAGTACTTC.

In regard to this clonotype: A single base separates this from a much larger clone, so it may be a read error. The rearrangement uses TRBV5-6 and TRBJ2-1, with TRBD2 identical over 7 bases. The CDR3 has 15 amino acids. V gave up 4 bases and J gave up 3 bases; unmatched junction bases: 7. CDR1 is SGHDT, CDR2 YYEEEE, per germline. This chain's CDR3 is CASSPRLACYNEQFF. DNA for the CDR3: TGTGCCAGCAGCCCCAGACTAGCCTGCTACAATGAGCAGTTCTTC.

This clonotype has a count of ten or more. DNA for the CDR3: TGCAGTGCTGGGGACTCCCTGGGAGGCGAGCAGTACTTC. Translating it yields CSAGDSLGGEQYF. The genes are TRBV20-1 and TRBJ2-7; perhaps TRBD2 as D (6 bases). The V end lost 5 bases, the J end lost 6 bases, and 17 bases lay between the germline ends. CDR1 is DFQATT, CDR2 SNEGSKA, per germline (reference sequence). This CDR3 is built from 13 residues.

This clonotype was seen ten or more times. The V gene is TRBV15, the J gene TRBJ2-7; D is perhaps TRBD2 (5 bases). This CDR3 contains 12 residues. Germline CDR1 is LNHNV and CDR2 is YYDKDF (reference sequence). Trimming removed 8 bases at V and 5 bases at J, with 13 bases between. The CDR3 region is CATAGGLHEQYF. The CDR3 DNA reads as TGTGCCACCGCCGGAGGTTTACACGAGCAGTACTTC.